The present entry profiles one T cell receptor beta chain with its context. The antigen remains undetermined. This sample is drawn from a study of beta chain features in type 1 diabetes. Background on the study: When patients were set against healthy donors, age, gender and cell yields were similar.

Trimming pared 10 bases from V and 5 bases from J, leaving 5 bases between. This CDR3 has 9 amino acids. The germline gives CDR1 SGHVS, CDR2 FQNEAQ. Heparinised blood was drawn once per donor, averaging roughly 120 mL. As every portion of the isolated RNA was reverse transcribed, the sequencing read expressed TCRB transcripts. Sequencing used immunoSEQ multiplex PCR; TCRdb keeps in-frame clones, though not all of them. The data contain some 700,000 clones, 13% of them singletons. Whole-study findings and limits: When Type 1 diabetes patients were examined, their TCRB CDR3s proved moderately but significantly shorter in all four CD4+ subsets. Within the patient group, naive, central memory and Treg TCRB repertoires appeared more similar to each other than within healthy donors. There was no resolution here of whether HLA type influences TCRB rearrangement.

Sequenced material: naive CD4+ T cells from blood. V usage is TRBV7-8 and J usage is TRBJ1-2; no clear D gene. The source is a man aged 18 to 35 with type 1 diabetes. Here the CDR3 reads CATGYGYTF. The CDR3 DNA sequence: TGTGCCACCGGATATGGCTACACCTTC.